This T cell receptor (beta chain) was recovered during a study of T-cell memory formation after mild COVID-19. At the level of the study: The study found TCR clusters largely donor specific. General study results and limits: Pre-infection memory harbored some responding clones, suggesting cross-reactive memory joined.

In this sample, this clonotype turned up a few times. Its antigen remains unknown. MiXCR, applied by TCRdb to the 5' RACE reads, yields one record per CDR3 protein. The sample has roughly 510,000 distinct CDR3 sequences; 15% to 20% are singletons. CDR1 GTSNPN and CDR2 SVGIG come from the germline V gene (reference sequence). CDR3 size: 15 residues. J was trimmed by 0 bases and V by 2 bases; bases with no gene match: 6. Sequenced: PBMCs or a T cell subset sorted from them (not recorded which). The TCR was taken from an adult woman who had mild COVID-19 (a few samples of this study predate the infection). Cell type and time point are not known. V is TRBV30 and J is TRBJ2-7; TRBD1 aligns across 8 bases. CDR3 bases: TGTGCCTGGAGTACACCCGGGACAGGCTCCTACGAGCAGTACTTC. As protein: CAWSTPGTGSYEQYF.